What follows is one T cell receptor (beta chain) and its context. Its antigen is unknown. This record belongs to a study of shared clonotypes between healthy human individuals. CD45RO-negative CD8 cells positively selected for CCR7 made up the naive population, which excluded terminally differentiated effector memory CD45RA+ cells. Profiling relied on immunoSEQ multiplex PCR, and the TCRdb table lists in-frame clones only, not all of them. The sample yields some 2.1 million clones, over 85% seen once. Study results and caveats: For naive CD4 cells, roughly 5.5% of clonotypes were shared across a few donors. Among non-shared clonotypes, generation probabilities were lower than among those shared by all four donors.

Germline CDR1 PRHDT, CDR2 FYEKMQ (reference sequence). V dropped 5 bases and J dropped 4 bases, with 12 bases sitting between them. CDR3 length equals 14 residues. The sequence derives from a young man in good health. Some clones in this sample may be carry-over from other donors' samples. The chain links TRBV13 to TRBJ1-3, with a tentative D call TRBD1 (6 bases). The sequenced sample was naive CD8+ T cells from PBMCs. Here the CDR3 reads CASSDQGKGNTIYF. CDR3 sequence (DNA): TGTGCCAGCAGCGACCAGGGGAAAGGAAACACCATATATTTT.